This T cell receptor (beta chain) was captured in a study of T cell repertoires in cytomegalovirus infection. Whole-study results and caveats: The ex vivo response was dominated by HLA-C-restricted CMV-specific TCR beta clonotypes. CMV carriers with the relevant HLA were identified by cumulative public TCR beta family frequency.

Using its own MiXCR run on the reads, TCRdb lists one record per CDR3 protein. The data show fewer than 350,000 distinct CDR3 sequences, 25% to 35% seen once. V dropped 0 bases and J dropped 5; count of bases not matched to a gene: 9. The germline V gene encodes CDR1 DFQATT and CDR2 SNEGSKA (reference sequence). The CDR3 runs to 15 residues. Details on this clonotype: Its specificity is not known.

The chain couples TRBV20-1 to TRBJ2-7; TRBD1 agrees at 8 bases. The sequencing here drew on cultured PBMCs, taken from culture after CMV antigen stimulation. The receptor's source is a human donor in good health (CMV status not recorded). Some clones in this sample may be carry-over from other donors' samples. The CDR3 loop is CSARDDRGSGHEQYF. The CDR3 nucleotides read TGCAGTGCTAGAGATGACAGGGGATCGGGCCACGAGCAGTACTTC.